One and the same sample provided the 32 T cell receptor beta chains below, sequenced in a study of CD8+ T cells in alopecia areata. Isolated RNA was reverse transcribed into cDNA used as the sequencing template. Profiling relied on immunoSEQ multiplex PCR, and the TCRdb table lists in-frame clones only, not all of them. The top ten hold approximately 4.3% of the sample, which has roughly 150,000 clones, around 57% seen once. Material: CD4+ T cells sorted from blood. Receptors originate from a human donor in good health.

The chain is built from TRBV6-5 and TRBJ1-2; 7 bases align to TRBD1. Germline trimming cut 10 bases from V and 4 bases from J; bases unmatched to any gene: 6. Germline V gives CDR1 MNHEY, CDR2 SVGAGI. The CDR3 length is 12 residues. The chain's CDR3 is CATQGNSYGYTF. Written as DNA, the CDR3 is TGTGCCACACAGGGGAATTCCTATGGCTACACCTTC.

V usage is TRBV10-3 and J usage is TRBJ1-1, with a weak D call TRBD1 (5 bases). V lost 10 bases and J lost 0, with 9 bases in between. This CDR3 has 12 residues. Germline V gene lookup returns CDR1 ENHRY and CDR2 SYGVKD. In nucleotides, the CDR3 is TGTGCCACCGGGGGGATGAACACTGAAGCTTTCTTT. Amino acid sequence: CATGGMNTEAFF.

Comment on this clone: The sample has other DNA sequences that encode this CDR3 too. The CDR3 nucleotides read TGCGCCAGCAGCTTGCGGGGCGAACAAGAGACCCAGTACTTC. Protein: CASSLRGEQETQYF. V usage is TRBV5-1 and J usage is TRBJ2-5; perhaps D is TRBD1 or TRBD2 (5 bases each). CDR3 size: 14 residues. From germline, CDR1 is SGHRS and CDR2 YFSETQ. V was trimmed by 1 base and J by 2 bases, leaving 9 bases between them. The entire variable domain, with the rest obtained from reference TRBV5-1 and TRBJ2-5, is as follows: KAGVTQTPRYLIKTRGQQVTLSCSPISGHRSVSWYQQTPGQGLQFLFEYFSETQRNKGNFPGRFSGRQFSNSRSEMNVSTLELGDSALYLCASSLRGEQETQYFGPGTRLLVL.

As for this clone: Additional DNA sequences in this sample encode the identical CDR3. This chain connects TRBV29-1 to TRBJ1-1; no reliable D call. Germline CDR1 is SQVTM and CDR2 is ANQGSEA. This CDR3 is built from 13 residues. V lost 3 bases to trimming and J lost 0 bases, with 8 bases between them. The CDR3, as DNA: TGCAGCGTTGAGCGGGGAATGAACACTGAAGCTTTCTTT. Translated: CSVERGMNTEAFF. Full variable domain (outside the CDR3, taken from reference TRBV29-1 and TRBJ1-1): SAVISQKPSRDICQRGTSLTIQCQVDSQVTMMFWYRQQPGQSLTLIATANQGSEATYESGFVIDKFPISRPNLTFSTLTVSNMSPEDSSIYLCSVERGMNTEAFFGQGTRLTVV.

This chain uses TRBV28 with TRBJ2-7, with 10 nucleotides matching TRBD1. The CDR3 extends over 16 amino acids. The trim removed 1 base at V and 5 bases at J, leaving 8 bases unmatched. Looked up from germline, CDR1 is MDHEN and CDR2 is SYDVKM. CDR3: CASSLYYGTGADEQYF. For the CDR3, the DNA is TGTGCCAGCAGTTTATATTACGGGACAGGGGCGGACGAGCAGTACTTC.

The chain joins TRBV23-1 to TRBJ1-2; D not resolved. TRBV23-1 is known as an ORF, though its function is uncertain. The V gene lost 2 bases and the J gene lost 4 bases, with 17 bases spanning the gap. The CDR3 extends over 16 amino acids. The CDR3, as DNA: TGCGCCAGCAGTCAACCCTTTAGGAGAGCCACCTATGGCTACACCTTC. The encoded protein is CASSQPFRRATYGYTF.

J is TRBJ2-7 and V is TRBV29-1; 13 bases line up with TRBD2. The V and J ends lost 6 bases and 2 bases, in that order; junction bases with no gene match: 4. CDR3 length equals 14 residues. Looked up from germline, CDR1 is SQVTM and CDR2 is ANQGSEA. The CDR3 sequence: CSVKTSGRPYEQYF. As DNA, the CDR3 is TGCAGCGTGAAGACTAGCGGGAGGCCCTACGAGCAGTACTTC.

This chain links TRBV19 with TRBJ1-2; TRBD1 matches 11 bases. The CDR3 spans 16 residues. CDR1 is LNHDA, CDR2 SQIVND, per germline (reference sequence). The junction had 14 bases not matched to a gene; V was cut back by 7 bases and J by 7 bases. CDR3 amino acids: CASNRREGQGASGYTF. The CDR3 nucleotides are TGTGCCAGTAACCGAAGGGAAGGACAGGGGGCCTCTGGCTACACCTTC.

The chain carries TRBV19 and TRBJ1-1, with D uncertain. There are 13 residues in the CDR3. The germline CDR1 and CDR2 sequences are LNHDA and SQIVND (reference sequence). The V end lost 7 bases, the J end lost 5 bases, and 14 bases lay between the germline ends. CDR3 amino acids: CASKNLGGTEAFF. The CDR3, as DNA: TGTGCCAGTAAAAACTTAGGTGGGACTGAAGCTTTCTTT.

There are a few counts of this clone. The chain employs TRBV29-1 and TRBJ2-5; 9 bases line up with TRBD2. CDR3 size: 12 residues. From germline, CDR1 is SQVTM and CDR2 ANQGSEA. V trimming: 5 bases; J trimming: 4 bases; junction bases outside the gene matches: 2. This CDR3 is CSVRAGGETQYF. The CDR3 bases are TGCAGCGTTAGAGCGGGAGGAGAGACCCAGTACTTC.

The chain employs TRBV15 and TRBJ1-2, with D possibly being TRBD1 (5 bases). V was clipped by 0 bases and J by 4 bases, with 9 bases between them. The CDR3 is 14 residues long. CDR1 LNHNV and CDR2 YYDKDF come from the germline V gene (reference sequence). CDR3: CATSRDRTTYGYTF. CDR3 DNA sequence: TGTGCCACCAGCAGAGACCGGACAACCTATGGCTACACCTTC.

V gene TRBV6-6 combines with J gene TRBJ2-2; D unresolved. The CDR3 is 14 amino acids. V was clipped by 7 bases and J by 0 bases, with 9 bases between them. Looked up from germline, CDR1 is MNHNY and CDR2 is SVGAGI (reference sequence). CDR3 region: CASMWQPNTGELFF. For the CDR3, the DNA is TGTGCCAGCATGTGGCAGCCGAACACCGGGGAGCTGTTTTTT.

The V gene is TRBV9, the J gene TRBJ1-2, with D hard to call. This CDR3 is built from 15 residues. CDR1 and CDR2 from the germline V gene are SGDLS and YYNGEE. The V end was cut by 0 bases, the J end by 4 bases, with 13 bases between. CDR3 DNA sequence: TGTGCCAGCAGCGTAGACGGACGGACCGGCTATGGCTACACCTTC. This sequence encodes CASSVDGRTGYGYTF.

The V gene is TRBV29-1, the J gene TRBJ2-5, with TRBD1 matching over 7 bases. Germline-derived CDR1 and CDR2 are SQVTM and ANQGSEA. The CDR3 is 11 residues long. The V and J ends lost 6 bases and 4 bases, in that order; junction bases with no gene match: 2. The CDR3 coding sequence is TGCAGCGTCGGACAGGCAGAGACCCAGTACTTC. Translating it yields CSVGQAETQYF.

The V call is TRBV29-1, the J call TRBJ1-5; D call uncertain. Trimming removed 4 bases from V and 2 bases from J, with 12 bases in between. CDR1 is SQVTM and CDR2 is ANQGSEA in the germline V gene. The CDR3 has 14 residues. For the CDR3, the DNA is TGCAGCGTTGCCGCGGGCCAGGGCAATCAGCCCCAGCATTTT. Protein: CSVAAGQGNQPQHF.

Concerning this clone itself: The junction departs from germline at one end; a sequencing error may be responsible. The chain couples TRBV4-1 to TRBJ2-1; TRBD1 agrees at 9 bases. There are 16 residues in the CDR3. Germline V gene sequence: CDR1 MGHRA, CDR2 YSYEKL. CDR3 coding DNA: TGTGCCAGCAGCCAAGTTTCAACAGGGGGCCTCAATGAGCAGTTCTTC. It codes for CASSQVSTGGLNEQFF.

The chain has TRBV5-1 and TRBJ2-2; TRBD1 might be the D (5 bases). V lost 4 bases and J lost 2, with 12 bases in between. Germline V gene sequence: CDR1 SGHRS, CDR2 YFSETQ. The CDR3 totals 15 residues. CDR3 amino acids: CASSQFQGNTGELFF. Written as DNA, the CDR3 is TGCGCCAGCAGCCAATTTCAGGGTAACACCGGGGAGCTGTTTTTT.

This clone was seen more than once but under ten times. The junction departs from germline at one end; a sequencing error may be responsible. The chain recombines TRBV29-1 with TRBJ2-1, with 7 bases aligning to TRBD2. CDR3 length: 14 residues. Germline-derived CDR1 and CDR2 are SQVTM and ANQGSEA. The chain's CDR3 is CSVEAGFSYNEQFF. In DNA form, the CDR3 reads TGCAGCGTGGAAGCGGGATTCTCCTACAATGAGCAGTTCTTC.

J is TRBJ2-7 and V is TRBV28; 7 bases line up with TRBD1. This CDR3 contains 14 residues. V shed 7 bases, J shed 0 bases, and the junction held 6 bases outside the gene matches. Germline CDR1 is MDHEN and CDR2 is SYDVKM. CDR3 amino acids: CASTQDRLSYEQYF. The DNA for the CDR3 is TGTGCCAGCACCCAGGACAGGCTCTCCTACGAGCAGTACTTC.

The rearrangement joins TRBV5-4 to TRBJ2-1, with 13 bases identical to TRBD2. The CDR3 covers 17 residues. The ends lost 5 bases at V and 4 bases at J; junction bases unmatched: 9. The germline CDR1 and CDR2 sequences are SGHNT and YYREEE (reference sequence). CDR3 protein: CASSSRLAGGQYNEQFF. The DNA of the CDR3 is TGTGCCAGCAGTTCACGACTAGCGGGAGGACAGTACAATGAGCAGTTCTTC.

The chain has TRBV6-6 and TRBJ2-7; D ambiguous. CDR1 and CDR2 (germline): MNHNY, SVGAGI (reference sequence). The CDR3 covers 14 residues. The ends were cut back, 10 bases at V and 2 bases at J, with 18 bases in the middle. Here the CDR3 reads CATKQVALAYEQYF. CDR3 in DNA: TGTGCCACCAAACAAGTGGCCCTCGCCTACGAGCAGTACTTC.

This chain links TRBV25-1 with TRBJ1-2; 11 nucleotides match TRBD1. CDR1 MGHDK and CDR2 SYGVNS come from the germline V gene. This CDR3 is built from 16 residues. After removal of 4 bases from V and 8 bases from J, the junction contained 12 bases not matched to a gene. CDR3 sequence reads: CASSAQDRGRGNGYTF. The DNA of the CDR3 is TGTGCCAGCAGTGCCCAGGACAGGGGGCGAGGTAACGGCTACACCTTC.

V gene TRBV11-2 combines with J gene TRBJ2-1; 11 nucleotides align to TRBD2. V lost 5 bases to trimming and J lost 5 bases; unmatched junction nucleotides: 11. Germline V gene lookup returns CDR1 SGHAT and CDR2 FQNNGV. The CDR3 is 17 amino acids. For the CDR3, the DNA is TGTGCCAGCAGCCCGAGACTAGCGGGGCCCTCTGACAATGAGCAGTTCTTC. Its protein product is CASSPRLAGPSDNEQFF.

The chain recombines TRBV29-1 with TRBJ2-5, with TRBD1 identical over 7 bases. The junction had 12 bases not matched to a gene; V was cut back by 6 bases and J by 5 bases. CDR1 and CDR2 from the germline V gene are SQVTM and ANQGSEA. This CDR3 has 14 amino acids. The CDR3, as DNA: TGCAGCGTAGGTGGGACAGCGAACCTGGAGACCCAGTACTTC. Its translation is CSVGGTANLETQYF.

The V and J genes are TRBV5-1 and TRBJ2-4; D is possibly TRBD1 or TRBD2 (5 bases each). There are 15 residues in the CDR3. Germline-derived CDR1 and CDR2 are SGHRS and YFSETQ. V was clipped by 5 bases and J by 8 bases, with 20 bases between them. The CDR3 loop is CASSLAGTLVDIQYF. The CDR3 DNA reads TGCGCCAGCAGTCTGGCCGGGACCCTGGTGGACATTCAGTACTTC.

Of note for this clone: The same CDR3 is also encoded by other DNA sequences in this sample. The chain is built from TRBV14 and TRBJ2-1; D uncertain. Germline assignment: CDR1 SGHDN and CDR2 FVKESK. CDR3 size: 11 residues. V was trimmed by 2 bases and J by 6 bases, leaving 2 bases between them. In DNA, the CDR3 is TGTGCCAGCAGCCAATTCAATGAGCAGTTCTTC. It specifies CASSQFNEQFF.

This chain connects TRBV7-9 to TRBJ2-1; TRBD1 agrees at 7 bases. Trimming removed 5 bases from V and 9 bases from J; junction bases left unmatched: 10. Germline V gives CDR1 SEHNR, CDR2 FQNEAQ (reference sequence). CDR3 length: 14 residues. CDR3 sequence: CASSRMTGFFEQFF. As DNA, the CDR3 is TGTGCCAGCAGCAGAATGACAGGGTTTTTTGAGCAGTTCTTC.

The rearrangement uses TRBV29-1 and TRBJ2-5; D may be TRBD1 (5 bases). Trimming cost V 6 bases and J 4 bases, with 12 bases left between them. Germline assignment: CDR1 SQVTM and CDR2 ANQGSEA. The CDR3 is 12 amino acids. The CDR3 nucleotides read TGCAGCGTGGAACGGCAGGGAGAGACCCAGTACTTC. This translates into CSVERQGETQYF.

The rearrangement links TRBV29-1 to TRBJ1-1, with TRBD1 matching over 7 bases. Germline V CDR1 and CDR2: SQVTM, ANQGSEA. The CDR3 is 13 amino acids. J gave up 2 bases and V 7 bases, and 7 bases lay outside the gene matches. As DNA, the CDR3 is TGCAGCGCGCGGGGACAGACTAACACTGAAGCTTTCTTT. Translated, it gives CSARGQTNTEAFF.

This rearrangement joins TRBV5-1 to TRBJ2-7; TRBD1 is a possible D gene (6 bases). This CDR3 is 13 amino acids long. V lost 2 bases and J 1 base, leaving 7 bases between the germline ends. Per germline, CDR1 SGHRS and CDR2 YFSETQ. CDR3 sequence (DNA): TGCGCCAGCAGCTTACAGGGTTCCTACGAGCAGTACTTC. Translation: CASSLQGSYEQYF.

This clone turned up a few times. The chain combines TRBV5-4 with TRBJ2-3; TRBD2 matches at 7 bases. The CDR3 length is 16 residues. The junction had 13 bases not matched to a gene; V was cut back by 4 bases and J by 5 bases. CDR1 and CDR2 from the germline V gene are SGHNT and YYREEE (reference sequence). The CDR3 bases are TGTGCCAGCAGCCTTGGCGGGGGAGGGCCAATAGATACGCAGTATTTT. This encodes CASSLGGGGPIDTQYF.

The J gene is TRBJ2-2, the V gene TRBV20-1; D unclear. Germline CDR1 and CDR2: DFQATT and SNEGSKA (reference sequence). Trimming shortened V by 5 bases and J by 7 bases, and 8 bases separated the two germline ends. There are 11 residues in the CDR3. CDR3 protein: CSAPFIGELFF. The DNA of the CDR3 is TGCAGTGCTCCCTTCATCGGGGAGCTGTTTTTT.